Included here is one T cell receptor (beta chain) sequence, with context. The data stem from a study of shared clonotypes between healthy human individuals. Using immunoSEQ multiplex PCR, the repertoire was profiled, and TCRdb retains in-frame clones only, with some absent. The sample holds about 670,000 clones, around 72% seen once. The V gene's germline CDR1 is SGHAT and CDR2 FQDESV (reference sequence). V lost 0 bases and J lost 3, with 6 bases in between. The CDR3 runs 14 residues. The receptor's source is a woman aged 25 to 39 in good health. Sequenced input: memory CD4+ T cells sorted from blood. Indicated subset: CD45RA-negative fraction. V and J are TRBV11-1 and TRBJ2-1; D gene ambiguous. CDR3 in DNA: TGTGCCAGCAGCTTAGCCTCCAGCTACAATGAGCAGTTCTTC. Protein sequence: CASSLASSYNEQFF.